What follows are 22 T cell receptor beta chains derived from one specimen sequenced in a study of blood T cell repertoires in COVID-19. The repertoire was sequenced with immunoSEQ multiplex PCR; TCRdb's copy has only in-frame clones and lacks some. Here the sample spans about 410,000 clones, around 91% being singletons. The source material was peripheral blood. The receptors shown here come from a woman in her thirties or forties with COVID-19, enrolled during active disease.

This clone has a handful of counts. The CDR3 region has the DNA TGTGCCAGCAGCTTACAGGGGGTCGGCACCGGGGAGCTGTTTTTT. This translates into CASSLQGVGTGELFF. This chain joins TRBV5-6 and TRBJ2-2; 8 nucleotides align to TRBD1. The CDR3 is 15 residues long. The V segment lost 2 bases and the J segment 4 bases; nucleotides outside the gene matches: 4. Looked up from germline, CDR1 is SGHDT and CDR2 is YYEEEE.

This chain joins TRBV5-1 and TRBJ2-1, with 14 nucleotides matching TRBD2. The length of the CDR3 is 14 residues. The V and J ends lost 4 bases and 9 bases, in that order; junction bases with no gene match: 3. Germline V gene sequence: CDR1 SGHRS, CDR2 YFSETQ. DNA of the CDR3: TGCGCCAGCAGCCTGACTAGCGGGAGGGTTGAGCAGTTCTTC. Translated, it gives CASSLTSGRVEQFF. Based on the CDR3 plus reference TRBV5-1 and TRBJ2-1, the full variable domain is KAGVTQTPRYLIKTRGQQVTLSCSPISGHRSVSWYQQTPGQGLQFLFEYFSETQRNKGNFPGRFSGRQFSNSRSEMNVSTLELGDSALYLCASSLTSGRVEQFFGPGTRLTVL.

The CDR3 DNA reads as TGTGCCAGCTCACCCGTCCACCCGGGACAGGCGACCTACGAGCAGTACTTC. This gives the protein CASSPVHPGQATYEQYF. The chain has TRBV18 and TRBJ2-7, with 8 bases aligning to TRBD1. J lost 2 bases, V lost 3 bases, and 12 bases had no gene match. The CDR3 has 17 residues. In germline, CDR1 is KGHSH, CDR2 LQKENI.

The chain combines TRBV6-5 with TRBJ1-2, with D maybe TRBD1 (5 bases). Germline V gene lookup returns CDR1 MNHEY and CDR2 SVGAGI. The V gene lost 7 bases and the J gene lost 4 bases, with 13 bases spanning the gap. This CDR3 has 13 amino acids. CDR3 residues: CASTQGPPYGYTF. The CDR3 bases are TGTGCCAGCACCCAGGGTCCTCCCTATGGCTACACCTTC.

The DNA for the CDR3 is TGTGCCACCAGTGACCCAAGAAGGGGGACAGGCAGTGAAAAACTGTTTTTT. Its protein is CATSDPRRGTGSEKLFF. The V and J genes are TRBV24-1 and TRBJ1-4, with 8 bases fitting TRBD1. V lost 4 bases, J lost 7 bases, and 13 bases stayed unmatched. CDR3 length: 17 amino acids. Per germline, CDR1 KGHDR and CDR2 SFDVKD.

The J gene is TRBJ2-3, the V gene TRBV7-9, with 7 bases lining up with TRBD1. V lost 4 bases and J lost 4; bases outside the gene matches: 8. CDR3 length: 15 amino acids. Germline CDR1 SEHNR, CDR2 FQNEAQ (reference sequence). The CDR3 reads CASSYVRQGSDTQYF. The CDR3 DNA reads as TGTGCCAGCAGCTATGTTCGACAGGGATCAGATACGCAGTATTTT.

The CDR3 DNA sequence: TGTGCCAGCAGCTTAGGAACGCGGGTAATTACTGAAGCTTTCTTT. This encodes CASSLGTRVITEAFF. This chain links TRBV13 with TRBJ1-1; no clear D gene. The CDR3 covers 15 residues. Per germline, CDR1 PRHDT and CDR2 FYEKMQ (reference sequence). V lost 0 bases and J 5 bases, leaving 13 bases between the germline ends.

The chain employs TRBV27 and TRBJ2-2; 13 bases map to TRBD2. The CDR3 length is 20 residues. V was clipped by 6 bases and J by 0 bases; unmatched bases: 13. In germline, CDR1 is MNHEY, CDR2 SMNVEV (reference sequence). The CDR3 DNA reads as TGTGCCAGCAGCCCCCGGACTAGCGGGAGACTTACCCCGAACACCGGGGAGCTGTTTTTT. Its translation: CASSPRTSGRLTPNTGELFF.

The rearrangement links TRBV18 to TRBJ2-2; 9 bases map to TRBD1. From germline, CDR1 is KGHSH and CDR2 LQKENI. The CDR3 consists of 18 residues. The V and J ends lost 0 bases and 1 base, in that order; junction bases with no gene match: 6. The CDR3 region has the DNA TGTGCCAGCTCACCACCCGGACAGGGGAACTTGAACACCGGGGAGCTGTTTTTT. Translating gives CASSPPGQGNLNTGELFF.

In regard to this clone: An end of the junction differs from the germline gene, which may be a read error. The J gene is TRBJ1-2, the V gene TRBV7-9, with a possible D match to TRBD1 (6 bases). Germline V gene lookup returns CDR1 SEHNR and CDR2 FQNEAQ (reference sequence). This CDR3 comprises 14 residues. Here the CDR3 DNA reads TGTGCCAGCAGCATAGCAGGACAGCCCGATGGCTACACCTTC. This gives the protein CASSIAGQPDGYTF.

The chain has TRBV6-5 and TRBJ1-6; D is perhaps TRBD1 (6 bases). Germline-derived CDR1 and CDR2 are MNHEY and SVGAGI. There are 15 residues in the CDR3. V shed 0 bases and J shed 6 bases, with 9 bases lying between them. In DNA, the CDR3 is TGTGCCAGCAGTTACTCGGGACAAGTTAATTCACCCCTCCACTTT. Its protein product is CASSYSGQVNSPLHF.

V usage is TRBV5-6 and J usage is TRBJ1-5; D unresolved. The CDR3 runs to 14 residues. V lost 0 bases to trimming and J lost 5 bases, with 9 bases between them. CDR1 SGHDT and CDR2 YYEEEE come from the germline V gene. For the CDR3, the DNA is TGTGCCAGCAGCTTGGGTCAGTTCGATCAGCCCCAGCATTTT. This sequence encodes CASSLGQFDQPQHF.

This chain connects TRBV9 to TRBJ1-2; possible D gene TRBD1, 5 bases. Trimming stripped 4 bases from V and 4 bases from J, with 20 bases between. The CDR3 runs to 16 residues. In germline, CDR1 is SGDLS, CDR2 YYNGEE. The CDR3 sequence is CASSPRGGGESYGYTF. CDR3 nucleotide sequence: TGTGCCAGCAGCCCGAGGGGCGGGGGGGAGAGCTATGGCTACACCTTC.

The chain carries TRBV30 and TRBJ2-7, with D maybe TRBD1 (5 bases). The CDR3 has 17 residues. V shed 0 bases and J shed 2 bases, with 20 bases lying between them. CDR1 GTSNPN and CDR2 SVGIG come from the germline V gene (reference sequence). CDR3 in amino acids: CAWSVRIGAAVPYEQYF. The DNA of the CDR3 is TGTGCCTGGAGTGTACGTATTGGGGCAGCCGTTCCCTACGAGCAGTACTTC.

This chain uses TRBV7-3 with TRBJ2-7; D gene unclear. CDR1 is SGHTA, CDR2 FQGTGA, per germline. Trimming took off 0 bases at V and 6 bases at J, with 9 bases between the two ends. There are 13 residues in the CDR3. The CDR3 loop is CASSLTVGSEQYF. As DNA, the CDR3 is TGTGCCAGCAGCTTAACCGTGGGCTCCGAGCAGTACTTC.

V and J are TRBV2 and TRBJ1-1, with D unclear. This CDR3 is 14 amino acids long. V lost 3 bases to trimming and J lost 0 bases, with 8 bases between them. CDR1 is SNHLY and CDR2 is FYNNEI in the germline V gene. The CDR3 DNA is TGTGCCAGCAGTGAGGTTGGCATGAACACTGAAGCTTTCTTT. It codes for CASSEVGMNTEAFF.

V is TRBV28 and J is TRBJ2-5; 9 nucleotides line up with TRBD2. J gave up 1 base and V 3 bases, and 9 bases lay outside the gene matches. The CDR3 runs 17 residues. CDR1 is MDHEN, CDR2 SYDVKM, per germline. The CDR3 sequence: CASSFSGGTFRQETQYF. The CDR3 DNA follows: TGTGCCAGCAGTTTCAGCGGGGGGACCTTTCGCCAAGAGACCCAGTACTTC.

V usage is TRBV4-3 and J usage is TRBJ1-2, with 7 bases lining up with TRBD1. With 1 base clipped from V and 9 bases from J, the junction kept 2 bases outside the gene matches. The CDR3 totals 12 residues. Germline V CDR1 and CDR2: LGHNA, YSLEER. CDR3 sequence: CASSQGDSSYTF. DNA for the CDR3: TGCGCCAGCAGCCAAGGGGACAGTAGCTACACCTTC.

The chain recombines TRBV6-6 with TRBJ1-5; the D is unclear. The CDR3 loop spans 19 amino acids. Germline lookup yields CDR1 MNHNY and CDR2 SVGAGI (reference sequence). V shed 5 bases and J shed 0 bases, with 23 bases lying between them. The CDR3 is CASSQKSWAAPDSNQPQHF. The CDR3 bases are TGTGCCAGCAGTCAAAAGTCGTGGGCAGCCCCCGATAGCAATCAGCCCCAGCATTTT.

The gene calls are TRBV6-5 and TRBJ1-2; TRBD1 aligns across 7 bases. V shed 6 bases and J 5 bases; nucleotides not matched to a gene: 9. Germline assignment: CDR1 MNHEY and CDR2 SVGAGI. The CDR3 runs to 14 residues. The DNA of the CDR3 is TGTGCCAGCAGGCCAGCCCGGGACAGATATGGCTACACCTTC. Protein product: CASRPARDRYGYTF.

Written as DNA, the CDR3 is TGTGCCAGTAAAGAGCAGGGGACCTACAATGAGCAGTTCTTC. This sequence encodes CASKEQGTYNEQFF. The rearrangement joins TRBV19 to TRBJ2-1, with D possibly matching TRBD1 (6 bases). Per germline, CDR1 LNHDA and CDR2 SQIVND (reference sequence). V lost 7 bases, J lost 2 bases, and 12 bases lay in between. The CDR3 is made up of 14 amino acids. The full variable domain, rest sourced from reference TRBV19 and TRBJ2-1, is DGGITQSPKYLFRKEGQNVTLSCEQNLNHDAMYWYRQDPGQGLRLIYYSQIVNDFQKGDIAEGYSVSREKKESFPLTVTSAQKNPTAFYLCASKEQGTYNEQFFGPGTRLTVL.

The chain is built from TRBV9 and TRBJ1-1, with a tentative D call TRBD1 (5 bases). Germline CDR1 and CDR2: SGDLS and YYNGEE. This CDR3 contains 15 residues. Trimming shortened V by 0 bases and J by 5 bases, and 14 bases separated the two germline ends. The CDR3 sequence: CASSVGGGKGTEAFF. The CDR3 bases are TGTGCCAGCAGCGTAGGTGGGGGGAAGGGAACTGAAGCTTTCTTT.